The 28 T cell receptor beta chains below come from one sample, sequenced in a study of somatic mutations in cytotoxic T cells in rheumatoid arthritis. Sequencing used immunoSEQ multiplex PCR; TCRdb keeps in-frame clones, though not all of them. The sample consists of approximately 20,000 clones, about 83% of them appearing once. Sequenced sample: CD8+ T cells sorted from blood. The receptors come from a man aged 18 to 35 with rheumatoid arthritis.

The chain is built from TRBV28 and TRBJ2-5; tentatively, D is TRBD2 (5 bases). Deletions cut 6 bases from V and 5 bases from J, with 10 bases between. CDR3 length equals 12 residues. The germline V gene encodes CDR1 MDHEN and CDR2 SYDVKM. CDR3 in amino acids: CASRDLGETQYF. In DNA, the CDR3 is TGTGCCAGCAGGGACTTAGGGGAGACCCAGTACTTC.

This rearrangement joins TRBV7-9 to TRBJ2-3; the D call may be TRBD1 or TRBD2 (5 bases each). This CDR3 spans 13 amino acids. V was cut by 6 bases and J by 5 bases, with 12 bases left in between. Germline V CDR1 and CDR2: SEHNR, FQNEAQ (reference sequence). CDR3 amino acids: CASRPGSLDTQYF. DNA for the CDR3: TGTGCCAGCAGACCAGGGAGCTTAGATACGCAGTATTTT.

The genes are TRBV5-6 and TRBJ2-5; D ambiguous. CDR3 length: 16 amino acids. V lost 0 bases and J lost 1, with 13 bases in between. Germline loops: CDR1 SGHDT, CDR2 YYEEEE. CDR3 nucleotide sequence: TGTGCCAGCAGCTTGGCCGATAAAGGGATCCAAGAGACCCAGTACTTC. It encodes CASSLADKGIQETQYF.

The CDR3 bases are TGTGCCAGCAGTACCCCGGGAGGGGGCCGCACAGATACGCAGTATTTT. Protein: CASSTPGGGRTDTQYF. The chain employs TRBV28 and TRBJ2-3; D is possibly TRBD2 (8 bases). Germline V lookup: CDR1 MDHEN, CDR2 SYDVKM. This CDR3 is 16 amino acids long. V lost 5 bases and J 1 base, leaving 16 bases between the germline ends.

The chain links TRBV6-5 to TRBJ2-2; perhaps TRBD1 as D (6 bases). CDR1 is MNHEY and CDR2 is SVGAGI in the germline V gene. Trimming stripped 8 bases from V and 5 bases from J, with 9 bases between. The CDR3 length is 12 residues. The CDR3 reads CASGTGTGELFF. CDR3 nucleotides: TGTGCCAGCGGAACAGGGACCGGGGAGCTGTTTTTT.

The rearrangement uses TRBV28 and TRBJ2-5, with D perhaps matching TRBD1 (6 bases). The V gene lost 4 bases and the J gene lost 3 bases, with 15 bases spanning the gap. CDR1 MDHEN and CDR2 SYDVKM come from the germline V gene. The CDR3 extends over 15 amino acids. As DNA, the CDR3 is TGTGCCAGCAGTTCCGGGACGGGACAAAAAGAGACCCAGTACTTC. This translates into CASSSGTGQKETQYF.

The chain is built from TRBV10-3 and TRBJ2-5; 9 nucleotides align to TRBD2. The CDR3 is 16 residues long. The germline CDR1 and CDR2 sequences are ENHRY and SYGVKD. The J segment lost 2 bases and the V segment lost 4 bases, leaving 8 bases of the junction unmatched. Here the CDR3 DNA reads TGTGCCATCAGTGGGGAAGGGACTAGCCGTCAAGAGACCCAGTACTTC. The encoded protein is CAISGEGTSRQETQYF.

The rearrangement links TRBV27 to TRBJ1-4; tentative D call: TRBD1 (5 bases). The CDR3 extends over 14 amino acids. CDR1 is MNHEY, CDR2 SMNVEV, per germline (reference sequence). Trimming pared 3 bases from V and 7 bases from J, leaving 12 bases between. The CDR3 reads CASSLGGGGEKLFF. The CDR3 DNA reads as TGTGCCAGCAGTTTGGGAGGCGGGGGTGAAAAACTGTTTTTT. The entire variable domain, with the rest obtained from reference TRBV27 and TRBJ1-4, is as follows: EAQVTQNPRYLITVTGKKLTVTCSQNMNHEYMSWYRQDPGLGLRQIYYSMNVEVTDKGDVPEGYKVSRKEKRNFPLILESPSPNQTSLYFCASSLGGGGEKLFFGSGTQLSVL.

The V and J genes are TRBV6-4 and TRBJ2-3; D unresolved. Germline CDR1 MRHNA, CDR2 SNTAGT. Trimming shortened V by 0 bases and J by 2 bases, and 9 bases separated the two germline ends. The CDR3 has 15 amino acids. The CDR3 here is CASSDSYTNTDTQYF. In nucleotides, the CDR3 is TGTGCCAGCAGTGACTCATACACCAACACAGATACGCAGTATTTT.

V gene TRBV25-1 combines with J gene TRBJ1-3, with no clear D. Trimming pared 2 bases from V and 4 bases from J, leaving 9 bases between. CDR3 length equals 14 residues. In germline, CDR1 is MGHDK, CDR2 SYGVNS. The chain's CDR3 is CASSEEGWGNTIYF. CDR3 coding DNA: TGTGCCAGCAGTGAAGAGGGTTGGGGAAACACCATATATTTT.

V gene TRBV4-3 combines with J gene TRBJ1-6, with TRBD1 matching 7 bases. The germline gives CDR1 LGHNA, CDR2 YSLEER. The CDR3 sequence is 17 residues long. V lost 3 bases to trimming and J lost 5 bases; unmatched junction nucleotides: 10. CDR3 nucleotide sequence: TGCGCCAGCAGCCAGGGAAGAGGGGGCGATAATAATTCACCCCTCCACTTT. Protein product: CASSQGRGGDNNSPLHF.

The table lists this clone with a count of one. The V gene is TRBV2, the J gene TRBJ2-3; the D gene could be TRBD1 or TRBD2 (5 bases each). Germline CDR1 and CDR2: SNHLY and FYNNEI. The length of the CDR3 is 13 residues. The V end was cut by 3 bases, the J end by 4 bases, with 8 bases between. CDR3 in amino acids: CASSEGEPDTQYF. For the CDR3, the DNA is TGTGCCAGCAGTGAGGGGGAACCAGATACGCAGTATTTT. Using reference TRBV2 and TRBJ2-3 for the parts outside the CDR3, the full variable domain is EPEVTQTPSHQVTQMGQEVILRCVPISNHLYFYWYRQILGQKVEFLVSFYNNEISEKSEIFDDQFSVERPDGSNFTLKIRSTKLEDSAMYFCASSEGEPDTQYFGPGTRLTVL.

The chain recombines TRBV4-2 with TRBJ2-1; TRBD1 matches at 7 bases. The CDR3 totals 17 residues. Losses at the gene ends were 0 bases for V and 5 bases for J; bases not matched to a gene: 10. Germline-derived CDR1 and CDR2 are LGHNA and YNFKEQ. The DNA of the CDR3 is TGTGCCAGCAGCCAAGATTACCACGGGACAGAGGACAATGAGCAGTTCTTC. Its translation: CASSQDYHGTEDNEQFF.

This chain's CDR3 is CASSLPRHSNTEAFF. The CDR3 nucleotides read TGTGCCAGCAGCTTACCCCGACACTCGAACACTGAAGCTTTCTTT. This chain uses TRBV7-9 with TRBJ1-1; D not certain. The CDR3 is 15 residues long. Germline V lookup: CDR1 SEHNR, CDR2 FQNEAQ (reference sequence). The ends were cut back, 2 bases at V and 1 base at J, with 11 bases in the middle.

This clone was seen only once. The CDR3 protein is CASAPRDGSYEQYF. CDR3 coding DNA: TGTGCCAGCGCCCCCCGGGACGGATCCTACGAGCAGTACTTC. J is TRBJ2-7 and V is TRBV4-2; possibly TRBD1 or TRBD2 for D (5 bases each). CDR1 is LGHNA, CDR2 YNFKEQ, per germline. Deletions cut 8 bases from V and 1 base from J, with 15 bases between. CDR3 length: 14 amino acids.

The gene calls are TRBV10-3 and TRBJ1-2; D may be TRBD1 (6 bases). The CDR3 length is 12 residues. The germline V and J ends were trimmed by 2 bases and 6 bases, with 7 bases remaining between them. Germline V gives CDR1 ENHRY, CDR2 SYGVKD. The CDR3 loop reads CAISEPGDGYTF. DNA of the CDR3: TGTGCCATCAGTGAGCCAGGGGATGGCTACACCTTC.

The chain couples TRBV4-1 to TRBJ1-1, with unresolved D. The CDR3 spans 15 residues. Per germline, CDR1 MGHRA and CDR2 YSYEKL. V gave up 0 bases and J gave up 3 bases, with 11 bases separating them. The chain's CDR3 is CASSQDHGRYTEAFF. The CDR3 DNA reads as TGCGCCAGCAGCCAAGATCACGGACGCTACACTGAAGCTTTCTTT.

This chain joins TRBV27 and TRBJ2-3, with TRBD2 matching 8 bases. Per germline, CDR1 MNHEY and CDR2 SMNVEV (reference sequence). There are 15 residues in the CDR3. V lost 0 bases, J lost 4 bases, and 3 bases stayed unmatched. CDR3 residues: CASSLSTSEADTQYF. CDR3 in DNA: TGTGCCAGCAGTTTATCGACTAGCGAAGCAGATACGCAGTATTTT.

The rearrangement links TRBV7-9 to TRBJ1-1, with a possible D match to TRBD1 (5 bases). The germline CDR1 and CDR2 sequences are SEHNR and FQNEAQ (reference sequence). Trimming removed 5 bases at V and 6 bases at J, with 13 bases between. The CDR3 contains 13 residues. CDR3 protein: CASSHEGEAEAFF. The CDR3 nucleotides are TGTGCCAGCAGCCACGAAGGGGAAGCTGAAGCTTTCTTT.

The chain combines TRBV10-3 with TRBJ1-6, with unresolved D. V was shortened by 2 bases and J by 6 bases, with 11 bases between the two germline ends. Germline V gives CDR1 ENHRY, CDR2 SYGVKD. The CDR3 length is 15 residues. CDR3 nucleotide sequence: TGTGCCATCAGTGAGGGAGTTGGAGGTAATTCACCCCTCCACTTT. Amino acid sequence: CAISEGVGGNSPLHF.

The V call is TRBV28, the J call TRBJ2-6; D may correspond to TRBD1 or TRBD2 (5 bases each). V was pared by 5 bases and J by 0 bases, with 20 bases between. The CDR3 covers 19 residues. Germline V lookup: CDR1 MDHEN, CDR2 SYDVKM. CDR3 amino acids: CASSLAFSVTGSGANVLTF. DNA of the CDR3: TGTGCCAGCAGTCTAGCCTTTTCCGTCACAGGCTCTGGGGCCAACGTCCTGACTTTC.

The chain links TRBV5-6 to TRBJ1-3; the D gene is possibly TRBD1 (5 bases). Germline-derived CDR1 and CDR2 are SGHDT and YYEEEE. This CDR3 contains 14 residues. V lost 4 bases to trimming and J lost 0 bases, with 8 bases between them. CDR3 in DNA: TGTGCCAGCAGCGGGGGGATCTCTGGAAACACCATATATTTT. It yields the protein CASSGGISGNTIYF.

This rearrangement joins TRBV9 to TRBJ2-7; D gene uncertain. The CDR3 is 14 residues long. Germline V CDR1 and CDR2: SGDLS, YYNGEE. Trimming took off 3 bases at V and 2 bases at J, with 12 bases between the two ends. CDR3 amino acids: CASSAREYTYEQYF. The CDR3 region has the DNA TGTGCCAGCAGCGCTAGGGAATATACCTACGAGCAGTACTTC. The whole variable domain, remainder taken from reference TRBV9 and TRBJ2-7, is DSGVTQTPKHLITATGQRVTLRCSPRSGDLSVYWYQQSLDQGLQFLIQYYNGEERAKGNILERFSAQQFPDLHSELNLSSLELGDSALYFCASSAREYTYEQYFGPGTRLTVT.

V is TRBV2 and J is TRBJ1-4, with a weak D call TRBD1 (6 bases). Trimming pared 7 bases from V and 11 bases from J, leaving 17 bases between. CDR1 is SNHLY, CDR2 FYNNEI, per germline. The CDR3 is made up of 13 amino acids. The CDR3 is CASMEYRAPKLFF. The CDR3 bases are TGTGCCAGCATGGAGTACAGGGCTCCGAAACTGTTTTTT.

V and J are TRBV6-1 and TRBJ2-7; 11 bases agree with TRBD1. V lost 11 bases and J lost 3; bases outside the gene matches: 9. The CDR3 contains 14 residues. The V gene's germline CDR1 is MNHNS and CDR2 SASEGT. The CDR3 loop reads CACSRTGGYYEQYF. Here the CDR3 DNA reads TGTGCCTGCTCCCGGACAGGGGGCTACTACGAGCAGTACTTC.

The chain carries TRBV7-9 and TRBJ1-2; weak D call: TRBD1 (5 bases). The V gene's germline CDR1 is SEHNR and CDR2 FQNEAQ (reference sequence). The CDR3 loop spans 14 amino acids. V shed 5 bases and J shed 1 base, with 11 bases lying between them. CDR3 coding DNA: TGTGCCAGCAGCCCCACAGGATTTAACTATGGCTACACCTTC. Protein product: CASSPTGFNYGYTF.

The chain carries TRBV4-1 and TRBJ2-5; D is undetermined. This CDR3 has 15 residues. The germline gives CDR1 MGHRA, CDR2 YSYEKL. V was trimmed by 0 bases and J by 2 bases, leaving 10 bases between them. CDR3 sequence: CASSQENGLQETQYF. CDR3 nucleotide sequence: TGCGCCAGCAGCCAAGAAAATGGTCTACAAGAGACCCAGTACTTC.

This clone was observed once. The genes are TRBV11-2 and TRBJ2-7; maybe TRBD1 (6 bases). Per the germline V gene, CDR1 is SGHAT and CDR2 is FQNNGV. The CDR3 runs to 15 residues. Trimming pared 5 bases from V and 3 bases from J, leaving 17 bases between. The CDR3 DNA sequence: TGTGCCAGCAGCGTGGGGGCGGGCGGCGTCTACGAGCAGTACTTC. This encodes CASSVGAGGVYEQYF.